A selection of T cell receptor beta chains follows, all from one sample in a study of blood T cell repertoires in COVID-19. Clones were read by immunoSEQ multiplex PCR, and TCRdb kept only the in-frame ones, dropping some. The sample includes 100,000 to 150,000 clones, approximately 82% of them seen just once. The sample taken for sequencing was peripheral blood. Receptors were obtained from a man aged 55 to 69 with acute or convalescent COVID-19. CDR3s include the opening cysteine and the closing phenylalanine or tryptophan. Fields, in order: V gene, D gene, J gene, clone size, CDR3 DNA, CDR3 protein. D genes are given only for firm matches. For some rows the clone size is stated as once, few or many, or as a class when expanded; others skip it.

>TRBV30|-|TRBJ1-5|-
TGTGCCTGGAGCCGAAGGGGTCTAGGCAATCAGCCCCAGCATTTT
CAWSRRGLGNQPQHF
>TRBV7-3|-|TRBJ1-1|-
TGTGCCAGCAGCTTAGTCGGGGTGCCTGAAGCTTTCTTT
CASSLVGVPEAFF
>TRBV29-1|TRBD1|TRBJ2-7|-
TGCAGCGTTTGGACAGGTGGATCCTACGAGCAGTACTTC
CSVWTGGSYEQYF
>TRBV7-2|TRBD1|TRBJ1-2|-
TGTGCCAGCAGCAACCGAAGGGGGACAGGGGGCGGTGGAGCTTATGGCTACACCTTC
CASSNRRGTGGGGAYGYTF
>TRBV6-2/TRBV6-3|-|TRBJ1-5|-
TGTGCCAGCAGTCCCCGGGAGCCCCTTCCTCAGCCCCAGCATTTT
CASSPREPLPQPQHF
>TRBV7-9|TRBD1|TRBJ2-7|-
TGTGCCAGCAGCTTATCGGACAGGGGCTACGAGCAGTACTTC
CASSLSDRGYEQYF
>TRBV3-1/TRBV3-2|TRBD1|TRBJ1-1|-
TGTGCCAGCAGCCAAGAGTCGGCCGAGACAGGGTTTTTGGCTTTCTTT
CASSQESAETGFLAFF
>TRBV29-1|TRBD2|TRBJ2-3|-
TGCAGCCCAACTAGCGCGAGCACAGATACGCAGTATTTT
CSPTSASTDTQYF
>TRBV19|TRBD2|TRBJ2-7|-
TGTGCCAGTAGTATAGATTCAGGCCAGCGGGGACCCTACGAGCAGTACTTC
CASSIDSGQRGPYEQYF
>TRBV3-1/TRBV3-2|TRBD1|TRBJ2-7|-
TGTGCCAGCAGCCAAACACCGGGACAGAGCTACGAGCAGTACTTC
CASSQTPGQSYEQYF
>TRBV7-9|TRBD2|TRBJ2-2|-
TGTGCCAGCAGCCCTCGACTAGCGGGAGTCGGGGAGCTGTTTTTT
CASSPRLAGVGELFF
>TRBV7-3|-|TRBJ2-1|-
TGTGCCAGCAGCTTACTCCCCACTAATGAGCAGTTCTTC
CASSLLPTNEQFF
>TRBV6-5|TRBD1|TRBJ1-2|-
TGTGCCAGCAAACGACAGGGCGGTGGCTACACCTTC
CASKRQGGGYTF
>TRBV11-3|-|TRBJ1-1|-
TGTGCCAGCAGCTATCAAGTTAGAGGTATGAACACTGAAGCTTTCTTT
CASSYQVRGMNTEAFF
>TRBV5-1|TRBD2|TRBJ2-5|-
TGCGCCAGCAGCCCTCGCGCGGGAGTGGAAGAGACCCAGTACTTC
CASSPRAGVEETQYF
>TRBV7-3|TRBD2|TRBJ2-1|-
TGTGCCAGCAGAGCGGGAGGGTCCGGCTCCTACAATGAGCAGTTCTTC
CASRAGGSGSYNEQFF
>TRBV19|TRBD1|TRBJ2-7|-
TGTGCCAGTGGGACAGGCTCCTACGAGCAGTACTTC
CASGTGSYEQYF
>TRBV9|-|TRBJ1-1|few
TGTGCCAGCAGCCCCAGTCGGGGTGGCACTGAAGCTTTCTTT
CASSPSRGGTEAFF
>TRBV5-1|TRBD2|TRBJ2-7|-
TGCGCCAGCAGCGGGACTAGTATCTCCTACGAGCAGTACTTC
CASSGTSISYEQYF
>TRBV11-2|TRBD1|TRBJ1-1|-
TGTGCCAGCAGCTTATTTGAGGGGGCGGACACTGAAGCTTTCTTT
CASSLFEGADTEAFF
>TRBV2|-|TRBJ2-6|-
TGTGCCAGCAGTGGTAGACACCCCTCTGGGGCCAACGTCCTGACTTTC
CASSGRHPSGANVLTF
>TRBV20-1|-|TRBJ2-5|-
TGCAGTGCTCGCCAAGAGACCCAGTACTTC
CSARQETQYF
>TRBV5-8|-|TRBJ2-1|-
TGTGCCAGCAGCTTGATGTCTTACTCCTACAATGAGCAGTTCTTC
CASSLMSYSYNEQFF
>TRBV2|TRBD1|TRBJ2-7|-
TGTGCCAGCAGTTGGACAGGGAGCTCCTACGAGCAGTACTTC
CASSWTGSSYEQYF
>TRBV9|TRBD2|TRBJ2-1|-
TGTGCCAGCAGCCCTAGCGGGAGGGAATACAATGAGCAGTTCTTC
CASSPSGREYNEQFF
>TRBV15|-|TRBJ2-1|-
TGTGCCACCAGCAGTGGAGGGGGGGTAAAGTACAATGAGCAGTTCTTC
CATSSGGGVKYNEQFF
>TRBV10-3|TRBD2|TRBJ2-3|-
TGTGCCATCAGTGGGGGACTAGCGGGAGGCACAGATACGCAGTATTTT
CAISGGLAGGTDTQYF
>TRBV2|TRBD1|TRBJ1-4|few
TGTGCCCATACCAGGGGGTTTGGAGAAAAACTGTTTTTT
CAHTRGFGEKLFF
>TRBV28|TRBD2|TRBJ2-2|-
TGTGCCAGCAGTCCCCTCACCCCTCGACTAGCGGGGGCGAACACCGGGGAGCTGTTTTTT
CASSPLTPRLAGANTGELFF
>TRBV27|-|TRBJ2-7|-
TGTGCCAGCAGTTTATTGGGGGGTTTCGAGCAGTACTTC
CASSLLGGFEQYF
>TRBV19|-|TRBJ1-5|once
TGTGCCAGTAGCGAACGAAGCGGCAATCAGCCCCAGCATTTT
CASSERSGNQPQHF
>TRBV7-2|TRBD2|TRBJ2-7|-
TGTGCCAGCAGCTTAGCGGGGGGGGACGAGCAGTACTTC
CASSLAGGDEQYF
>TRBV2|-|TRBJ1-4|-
TGTGCCAGCAGTGACACAGGGATGGATGAAAAACTGTTTTTT
CASSDTGMDEKLFF
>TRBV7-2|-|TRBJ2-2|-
TGTGCCAGCAGCTTAGGGGGAGTCGGAGCCGGGGAGCTGTTTTTT
CASSLGGVGAGELFF
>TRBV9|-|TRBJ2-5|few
TGTGCCAGCAGCGTAGCGGCAGGGGCGAAGAACCAAGAGACCCAGTACTTC
CASSVAAGAKNQETQYF
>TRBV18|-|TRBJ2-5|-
TGTGCCAGCTCACCAGGTCTAGAAGAGACCCAGTACTTC
CASSPGLEETQYF
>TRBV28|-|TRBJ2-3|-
TGTGCCAGCAGTTTTCTCCGCCAGGGAGGAGATACGCAGTATTTT
CASSFLRQGGDTQYF
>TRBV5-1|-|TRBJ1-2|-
TGCGCCAGCAGCTTATCCTGGGAGGGTGGCTACACCTTC
CASSLSWEGGYTF
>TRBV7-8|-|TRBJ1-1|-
TGTGCCAGCAGCCCTGTGGTGGTGGGCAGTTTGCGCACTGAAGCTTTCTTT
CASSPVVVGSLRTEAFF
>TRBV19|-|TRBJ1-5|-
TGTGCCAGTAGCCGGGACACCCTAAATCAGCCCCAGCATTTT
CASSRDTLNQPQHF
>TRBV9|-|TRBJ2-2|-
TGTGCCAGCAGCGTAGGGGGCGGGGACACCGGGGAGCTGTTTTTT
CASSVGGGDTGELFF
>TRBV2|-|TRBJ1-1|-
TGTGCCAGCAGTGGGGCCCGAGCCACTGAAGCTTTCTTT
CASSGARATEAFF
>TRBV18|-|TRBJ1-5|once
TGTGCCAGCTCCCAAGTGGGGGGGGGCAATCAGCCCCAGCATTTT
CASSQVGGGNQPQHF
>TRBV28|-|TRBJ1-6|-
TGTGCCAGCGCAGGAAATTCACCCCTCCACTTT
CASAGNSPLHF
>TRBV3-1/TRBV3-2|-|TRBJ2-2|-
TGTGCCAGCAGCCAAGCTCGGGAGACGAACACCGGGGAGCTGTTTTTT
CASSQARETNTGELFF
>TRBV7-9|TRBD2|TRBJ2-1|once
TGTGCCAGCAGCTTAAGGGCTAGCGGGACTCCTTACAATGAGCAGTTCTTC
CASSLRASGTPYNEQFF
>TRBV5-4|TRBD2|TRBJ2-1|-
TGTGCCAGCAGCCTGAGGACTAGCAATGAGCAGTTCTTC
CASSLRTSNEQFF
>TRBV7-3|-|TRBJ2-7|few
TGTGCCAGCAGCCTAAACCCCGGGACCTACGAGCAGTACTTC
CASSLNPGTYEQYF
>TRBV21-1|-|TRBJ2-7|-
TGTGCCAGCAGACCGACTAGGACAGGGGGATTCTACGAGCAGTACTTC
CASRPTRTGGFYEQYF
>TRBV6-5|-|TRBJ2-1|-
TGTGCCCGTCTCGGGACTTCCCAAAATGAGCAGTTCTTC
CARLGTSQNEQFF
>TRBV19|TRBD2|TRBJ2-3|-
TGTGCCAGTAGTTCACCGGGACTAGCGGGAGATACGCAGTATTTT
CASSSPGLAGDTQYF
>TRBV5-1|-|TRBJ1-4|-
TGCGCCAGCAGTACCGGGACACCCGCAACTAATGAAAAACTGTTTTTT
CASSTGTPATNEKLFF
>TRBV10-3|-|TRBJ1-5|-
TGTGCCATCAGTGTGCGGAGATTAGATAGCAATCAGCCCCAGCATTTT
CAISVRRLDSNQPQHF
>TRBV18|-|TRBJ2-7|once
TGTGCCAGCTCACCAGTGGGGGCCCCGGAGTACTTC
CASSPVGAPEYF
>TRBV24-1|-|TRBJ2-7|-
TGTGCCACCAGTGATTGGACATCATACGAGCAGTACTTC
CATSDWTSYEQYF
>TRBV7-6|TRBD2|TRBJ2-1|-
TGTGCCAGCAGCCCTCTCGGGACTAGCGGGACGAATGAGCAGTTCTTC
CASSPLGTSGTNEQFF
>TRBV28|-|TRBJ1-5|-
TGTGCCAGCAGTTTAGGAGGTACCAATCAGCCCCAGCATTTT
CASSLGGTNQPQHF
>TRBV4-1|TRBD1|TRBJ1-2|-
TGCGCCAGCAGCCAAACTCCTCAGGGGGCGGGAGGCTACACCTTC
CASSQTPQGAGGYTF
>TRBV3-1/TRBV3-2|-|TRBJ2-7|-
TGTGCCAGCAGCGGCCCTCTGATTAACGGGATGGACCGCGAGCAGTACTTC
CASSGPLINGMDREQYF
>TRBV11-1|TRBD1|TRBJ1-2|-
TGTGCCAGCAGCTTCGCCAGGGGGCAAGGCTACACCTTC
CASSFARGQGYTF